Listed here are 10 T cell receptor beta chains from one sample, sequenced in a study of CD8 T cells in Susac syndrome. Reverse transcription used 0.5 to 1 ug RNA and random hexamers. TCRdb independently ran MiXCR on the immunoSEQ multiplex PCR reads; one entry per CDR3 protein. The sample holds over 95,000 distinct CDR3 sequences, around 92% seen once. Sequenced sample: CD8+ T cells from PBMCs. The receptors stem from a human donor in good health.

V and J are TRBV5-1 and TRBJ2-4; TRBD2 matches 7 bases. V dropped 5 bases and J dropped 0; count of bases not matched to a gene: 5. The germline V gene encodes CDR1 SGHRS and CDR2 YFSETQ. The CDR3 contains 15 residues. CDR3 sequence (DNA): TGCGCCAGCAGTCGCGGGAGAGAAGCCAAAAACATTCAGTACTTC. This encodes CASSRGREAKNIQYF.

The V call is TRBV29-1, the J call TRBJ1-3; D is unclear. Trimming took 7 bases from V and 0 from J, leaving 13 bases between them. CDR1 is SQVTM and CDR2 is ANQGSEA in the germline V gene. This CDR3 contains 14 residues. The CDR3 protein is CSAIGVRSGNTIYF. The CDR3 nucleotides read TGCAGCGCCATCGGGGTACGCTCTGGAAACACCATATATTTT.

V gene TRBV3-1 combines with J gene TRBJ2-3; unclear D gene. Germline V gene lookup returns CDR1 LGHDT and CDR2 YNNKEL (reference sequence). This CDR3 contains 15 residues. Trimming pared 0 bases from V and 4 bases from J, leaving 11 bases between. In nucleotides, the CDR3 is TGTGCCAGCAGCCAAGACCCCCGCTCCGCAGATACGCAGTATTTT. This translates into CASSQDPRSADTQYF.

This chain uses TRBV5-1 with TRBJ2-1, with unresolved D. The V end was cut by 0 bases, the J end by 0 bases, with 10 bases between. The germline V gene encodes CDR1 SGHRS and CDR2 YFSETQ. This CDR3 contains 16 residues. The CDR3, as DNA: TGCGCCAGCAGCTTGGTTGTACCGAGCTCCTACAATGAGCAGTTCTTC. It yields the protein CASSLVVPSSYNEQFF.

The V and J genes are TRBV10-3 and TRBJ2-7, with TRBD2 matching 11 bases. The CDR3 runs to 16 residues. V gave up 8 bases and J gave up 5 bases; unmatched junction bases: 14. Germline V gene lookup returns CDR1 ENHRY and CDR2 SYGVKD. As DNA, the CDR3 is TGTGCCATCGGGCTAGCGGGAGGCTCGAGCATCGACGAGCAGTACTTC. Its translation is CAIGLAGGSSIDEQYF.

This sequence joins TRBV19 and TRBJ1-5; D uncertain. This CDR3 comprises 12 residues. Trimming took off 6 bases at V and 7 bases at J, with 10 bases between the two ends. Germline V gene data show CDR1 as LNHDA and CDR2 as SQIVND (reference sequence). CDR3 amino acids: CASSLEFQPQHF. The CDR3 DNA is TGTGCCAGTAGCCTCGAGTTCCAGCCCCAGCATTTT.

This chain uses TRBV7-8 with TRBJ1-5, with a weak D call TRBD1 (6 bases). Germline V lookup: CDR1 SGHVS, CDR2 FQNEAQ. This CDR3 spans 16 amino acids. The V end lost 6 bases, the J end lost 2 bases, and 17 bases lay between the germline ends. CDR3 protein: CASSSGAGDGNQPQHF. The CDR3 DNA follows: TGTGCCAGCAGTTCTGGGGCAGGGGACGGCAATCAGCCCCAGCATTTT.

This clonotype appeared once. The chain recombines TRBV11-2 with TRBJ1-1, with D possibly TRBD1 on 5 matching bases. The CDR3 runs to 15 residues. CDR1 and CDR2 (germline): SGHAT, FQNNGV. V lost 0 bases, J lost 10 bases, and 18 bases lay in between. The CDR3 DNA is TGTGCCAGCAGCTTAGATCGAAGGCAGCTGGGGCCAGCTTTCTTT. The encoded protein is CASSLDRRQLGPAFF. The complete variable domain, with remaining parts taken from reference TRBV11-2 and TRBJ1-1, reads EAGVAQSPRYKIIEKRQSVAFWCNPISGHATLYWYQQILGQGPKLLIQFQNNGVVDDSQLPKDRFSAERLKGVDSTLKIQPAKLEDSAVYLCASSLDRRQLGPAFFGQGTRLTVV.

This chain connects TRBV6-5 to TRBJ1-1; 8 bases fit TRBD1. The ends lost 1 base at V and 0 bases at J; junction bases unmatched: 7. CDR1 MNHEY and CDR2 SVGAGI come from the germline V gene. The CDR3 loop spans 17 amino acids. CDR3 sequence (DNA): TGTGCCAGCAGTTACTTCAGGACAGGGAATATGAACACTGAAGCTTTCTTT. The encoded protein is CASSYFRTGNMNTEAFF.

For the CDR3, the DNA is TGCAGTGCTAGTCCTCCGGGACTCATCACAGATACGCAGTATTTT. Translation gives CSASPPGLITDTQYF. This chain uses TRBV20-1 with TRBJ2-3, with a possible D match to TRBD2 (6 bases). The CDR3 spans 15 residues. V was cut by 3 bases and J by 2 bases, with 15 bases left in between. Germline CDR1 and CDR2: DFQATT and SNEGSKA (reference sequence).